This T cell receptor (beta chain) was captured in a study of blood T cell repertoires in COVID-19. In the study overall: Acute-phase and convalescent COVID-19 samples originated in the United States, Italy and Spain. PBMCs, B-cell-depleted T cells, or T cells provided the cDNA or gDNA that made up the material.

Original methodology: Amplification with reference gene primers provided the estimates of nucleated cell counts. Generated by immunoSEQ multiplex PCR, the TCRdb table keeps only in-frame clones and is missing some. That table supplies the V and J calls and clone size; D and trimming were determined from the DNA. Here the sample spans 150,000 to 200,000 clones, more than 80% being singletons. Germline V lookup: CDR1 MNHNS, CDR2 SASEGT. The CDR3 covers 17 residues. V dropped 2 bases and J dropped 6; count of bases not matched to a gene: 8. The sequenced sample consisted of peripheral blood. The J gene is TRBJ2-3, the V gene TRBV6-1, with 13 positions matching TRBD2. This TCR was sampled from a woman in her fifties or sixties with acute or convalescent COVID-19. CDR3 in DNA: TGTGCCAGCAGTGAACGACGGACTAGCGGGAGTAGGGATACGCAGTATTTT. Protein product: CASSERRTSGSRDTQYF.